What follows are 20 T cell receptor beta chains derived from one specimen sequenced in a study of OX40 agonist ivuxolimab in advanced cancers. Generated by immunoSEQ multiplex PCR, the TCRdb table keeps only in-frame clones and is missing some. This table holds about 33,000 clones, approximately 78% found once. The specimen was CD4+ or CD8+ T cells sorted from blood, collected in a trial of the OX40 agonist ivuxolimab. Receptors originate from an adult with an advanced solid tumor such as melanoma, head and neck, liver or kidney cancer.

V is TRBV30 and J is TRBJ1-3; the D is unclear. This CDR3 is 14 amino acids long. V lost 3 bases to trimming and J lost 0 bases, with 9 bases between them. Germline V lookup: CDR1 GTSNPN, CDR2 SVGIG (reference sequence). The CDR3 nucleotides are TGTGCCTGGAGAGTGATCACCTCTGGAAACACCATATATTTT. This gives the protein CAWRVITSGNTIYF. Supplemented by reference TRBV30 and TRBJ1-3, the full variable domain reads SQTIHQWPATLVQPVGSPLSLECTVEGTSNPNLYWYRQAAGRGLQLLFYSVGIGQISSEVPQNLSASRPQDRQFILSSKKLLLSDSGFYLCAWRVITSGNTIYFGEGSWLTVV.

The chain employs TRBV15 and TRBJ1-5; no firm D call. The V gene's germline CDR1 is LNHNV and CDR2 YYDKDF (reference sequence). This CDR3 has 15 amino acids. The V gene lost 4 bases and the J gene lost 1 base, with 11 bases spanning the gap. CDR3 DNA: TGTGCCACCAGCATCAATCCGATGAGCAATCAGCCCCAGCATTTT. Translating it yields CATSINPMSNQPQHF.

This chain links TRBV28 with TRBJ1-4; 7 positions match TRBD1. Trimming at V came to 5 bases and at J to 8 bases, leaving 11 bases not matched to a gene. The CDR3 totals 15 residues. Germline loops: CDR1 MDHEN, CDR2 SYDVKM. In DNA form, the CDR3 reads TGTGCCAGCAGTATTACAGGGGCCCTTGAGGAAAAACTGTTTTTT. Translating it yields CASSITGALEEKLFF.

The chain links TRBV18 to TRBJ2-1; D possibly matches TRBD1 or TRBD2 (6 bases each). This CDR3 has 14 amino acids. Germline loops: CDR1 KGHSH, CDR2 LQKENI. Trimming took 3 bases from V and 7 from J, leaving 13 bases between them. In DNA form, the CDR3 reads TGTGCCAGCTCACCCGGGACTGGGACAAATGAGCAGTTCTTC. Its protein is CASSPGTGTNEQFF. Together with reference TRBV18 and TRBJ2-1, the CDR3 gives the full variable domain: NAGVMQNPRHLVRRRGQEARLRCSPMKGHSHVYWYRQLPEEGLKFMVYLQKENIIDESGMPKERFSAEFPKEGPSILRIQQVVRGDSAAYFCASSPGTGTNEQFFGPGTRLTVL.

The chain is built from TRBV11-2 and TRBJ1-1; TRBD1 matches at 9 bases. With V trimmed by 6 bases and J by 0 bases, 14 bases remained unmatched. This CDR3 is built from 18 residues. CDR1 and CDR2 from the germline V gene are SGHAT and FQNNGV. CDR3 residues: CASSLSSGQGLMNTEAFF. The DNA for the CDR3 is TGTGCCAGCAGTTTATCTTCCGGACAGGGGCTTATGAACACTGAAGCTTTCTTT.

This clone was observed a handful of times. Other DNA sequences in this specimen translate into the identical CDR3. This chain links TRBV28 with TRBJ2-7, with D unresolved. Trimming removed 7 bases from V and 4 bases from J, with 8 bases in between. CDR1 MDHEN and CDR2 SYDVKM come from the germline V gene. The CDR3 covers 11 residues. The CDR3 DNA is TGTGCCAGCAACCTGGGGTACGAGCAGTACTTC. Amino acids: CASNLGYEQYF. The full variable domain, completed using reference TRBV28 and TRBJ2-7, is DVKVTQSSRYLVKRTGEKVFLECVQDMDHENMFWYRQDPGLGLRLIYFSYDVKMKEKGDIPEGYSVSREKKERFSLILESASTNQTSMYLCASNLGYEQYFGPGTRLTVT.

The CDR3 sequence: CASSRNRAEQYF. CDR3 nucleotide sequence: TGTGCCAGCAGTCGAAACAGGGCCGAGCAGTACTTC. This rearrangement joins TRBV7-9 to TRBJ2-7; TRBD1 is a possible D gene (6 bases). Germline V gene data show CDR1 as SEHNR and CDR2 as FQNEAQ (reference sequence). CDR3 length: 12 residues. V was shortened by 6 bases and J by 6 bases, with 12 bases between the two germline ends.

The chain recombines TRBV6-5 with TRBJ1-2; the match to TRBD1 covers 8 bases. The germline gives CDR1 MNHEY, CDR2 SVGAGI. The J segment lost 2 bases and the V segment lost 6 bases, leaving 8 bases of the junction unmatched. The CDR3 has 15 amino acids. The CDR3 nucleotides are TGTGCCAGCAGCCCACAGGGGGTAGGAAACTATGGCTACACCTTC. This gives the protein CASSPQGVGNYGYTF.

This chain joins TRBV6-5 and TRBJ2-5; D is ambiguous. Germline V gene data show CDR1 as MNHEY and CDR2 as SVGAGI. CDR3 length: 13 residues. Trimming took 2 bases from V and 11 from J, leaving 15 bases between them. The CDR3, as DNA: TGTGCCAGCAGTTACGGTGGAGCTATAGAGCAGTACTTC. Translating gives CASSYGGAIEQYF.

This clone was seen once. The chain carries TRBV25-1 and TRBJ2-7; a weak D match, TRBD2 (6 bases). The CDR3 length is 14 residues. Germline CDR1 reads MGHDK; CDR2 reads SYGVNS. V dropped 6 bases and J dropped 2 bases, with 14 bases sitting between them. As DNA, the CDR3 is TGTGCCAGCAGAGAACCCGGGAGTGCCTACGAGCAGTACTTC. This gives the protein CASREPGSAYEQYF.

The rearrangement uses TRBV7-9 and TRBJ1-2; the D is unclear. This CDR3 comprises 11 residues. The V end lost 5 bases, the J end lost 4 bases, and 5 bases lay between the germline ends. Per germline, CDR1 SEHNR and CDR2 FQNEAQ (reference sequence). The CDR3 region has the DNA TGTGCCAGCAGCGCTAGCTATGGCTACACCTTC. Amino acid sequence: CASSASYGYTF.

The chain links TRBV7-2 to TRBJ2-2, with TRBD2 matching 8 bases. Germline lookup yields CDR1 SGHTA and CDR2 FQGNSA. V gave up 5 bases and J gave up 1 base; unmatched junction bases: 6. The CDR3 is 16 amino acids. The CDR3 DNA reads TGTGCCAGCAGCCCCTGGACTAGCTTGAACACCGGGGAGCTGTTTTTT. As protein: CASSPWTSLNTGELFF.

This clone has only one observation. For the CDR3, the DNA is TGTGCCAGCAGCCCCGGGGAGGCGCCCTACGAGCAGTACTTC. Amino acid sequence: CASSPGEAPYEQYF. The chain has TRBV6-5 and TRBJ2-7, with D perhaps matching TRBD2 (6 bases). The V end was cut by 6 bases, the J end by 2 bases, with 14 bases between. CDR3 length: 14 amino acids. Germline V lookup: CDR1 MNHEY, CDR2 SVGAGI.

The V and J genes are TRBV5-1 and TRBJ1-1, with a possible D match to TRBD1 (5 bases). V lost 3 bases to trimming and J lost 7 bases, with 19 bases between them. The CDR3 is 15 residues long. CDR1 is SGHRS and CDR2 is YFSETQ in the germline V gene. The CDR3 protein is CASSSPHGGGIEAFF. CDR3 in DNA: TGCGCCAGCAGCTCACCCCATGGGGGAGGGATTGAAGCTTTCTTT. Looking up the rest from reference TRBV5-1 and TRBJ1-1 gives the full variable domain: KAGVTQTPRYLIKTRGQQVTLSCSPISGHRSVSWYQQTPGQGLQFLFEYFSETQRNKGNFPGRFSGRQFSNSRSEMNVSTLELGDSALYLCASSSPHGGGIEAFFGQGTRLTVV.

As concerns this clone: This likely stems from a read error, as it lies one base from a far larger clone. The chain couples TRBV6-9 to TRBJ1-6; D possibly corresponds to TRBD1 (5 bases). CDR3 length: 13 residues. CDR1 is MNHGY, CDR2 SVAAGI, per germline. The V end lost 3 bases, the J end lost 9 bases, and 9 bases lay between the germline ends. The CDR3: CASSYQGSSPLHF. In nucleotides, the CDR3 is TGTGCCAGCAGTTACCAGGGAAGTTCACCCCTCCACTTT.

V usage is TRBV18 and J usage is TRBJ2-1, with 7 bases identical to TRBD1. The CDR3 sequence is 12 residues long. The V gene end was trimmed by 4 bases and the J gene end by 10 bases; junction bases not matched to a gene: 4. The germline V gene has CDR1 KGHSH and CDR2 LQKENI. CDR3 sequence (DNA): TGTGCCAGCTCACGACAGGGCGCGGAGCAGTTCTTC. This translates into CASSRQGAEQFF.

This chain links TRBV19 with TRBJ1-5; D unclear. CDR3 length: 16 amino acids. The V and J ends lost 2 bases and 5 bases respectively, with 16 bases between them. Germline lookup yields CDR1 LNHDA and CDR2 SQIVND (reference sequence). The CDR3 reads CASSIRSDDRHQPQHF. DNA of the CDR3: TGTGCCAGTAGTATAAGGTCTGACGATCGACATCAGCCCCAGCATTTT.

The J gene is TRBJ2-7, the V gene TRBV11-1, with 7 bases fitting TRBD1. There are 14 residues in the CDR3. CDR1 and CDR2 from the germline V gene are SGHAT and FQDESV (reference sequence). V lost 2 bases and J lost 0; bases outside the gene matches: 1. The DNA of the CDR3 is TGTGCCAGCAGCTTAAGGACAGGCTCCTACGAGCAGTACTTC. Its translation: CASSLRTGSYEQYF.

The CDR3 sequence is CASSQQDRVETQYF. The CDR3 DNA reads TGTGCCAGCAGCCAACAGGACAGGGTCGAGACCCAGTACTTC. The gene calls are TRBV5-4 and TRBJ2-5; TRBD1 matches 8 bases. The V segment lost 4 bases and the J segment 5 bases; nucleotides outside the gene matches: 7. This CDR3 region has 14 residues. The germline V gene encodes CDR1 SGHNT and CDR2 YYREEE (reference sequence).

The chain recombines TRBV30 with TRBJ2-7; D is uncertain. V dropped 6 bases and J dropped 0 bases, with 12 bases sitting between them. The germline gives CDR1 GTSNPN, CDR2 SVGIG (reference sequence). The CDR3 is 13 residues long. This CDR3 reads CACDRVGSYEQYF. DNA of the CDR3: TGTGCCTGTGACCGGGTAGGCTCCTACGAGCAGTACTTC.